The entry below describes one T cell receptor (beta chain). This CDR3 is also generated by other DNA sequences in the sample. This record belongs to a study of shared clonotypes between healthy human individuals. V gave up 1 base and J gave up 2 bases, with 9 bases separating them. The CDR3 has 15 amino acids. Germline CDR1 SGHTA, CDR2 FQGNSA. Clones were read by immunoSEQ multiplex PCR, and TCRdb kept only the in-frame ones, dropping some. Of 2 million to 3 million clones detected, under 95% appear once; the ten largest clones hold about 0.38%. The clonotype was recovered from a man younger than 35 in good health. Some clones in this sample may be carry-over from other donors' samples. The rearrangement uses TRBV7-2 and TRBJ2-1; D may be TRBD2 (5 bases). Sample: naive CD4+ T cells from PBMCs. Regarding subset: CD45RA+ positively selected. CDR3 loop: CASSLVSSTYNEQFF. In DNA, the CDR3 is TGTGCCAGCAGCTTAGTCTCTAGCACCTACAATGAGCAGTTCTTC.